This is a list of T cell receptor beta chains from one sample in a study of identical twins. Using its own MiXCR run on the 5' RACE reads, TCRdb lists one record per CDR3 protein. The sample includes about 1.7 million distinct CDR3 sequences, about 30% seen only once; the top ten take about 0.27%. The sample taken for sequencing was cord blood. The source of these receptors is a newborn girl in good health. CDR3s include the opening cysteine and the closing phenylalanine or tryptophan.

j_gene: TRBJ2-5; v_gene: TRBV20-1; CDR3aa: CSAPRAGSQETQYF
j_gene: TRBJ2-4; v_gene: TRBV29-1; CDR3aa: CSAWEGQGVKEQYF
j_gene: TRBJ2-1; v_gene: TRBV9; CDR3aa: CASSVGSLAYYEQFF
j_gene: TRBJ2-1; v_gene: TRBV24-1; CDR3aa: CATSEGAYNEQFF
j_gene: TRBJ2-2; v_gene: TRBV3-1; CDR3aa: CASSQDPNDTGELFF
j_gene: TRBJ2-1; v_gene: TRBV2; CDR3aa: CASSEPPPSSYNEQFF
j_gene: TRBJ2-3; v_gene: TRBV20-1; CDR3aa: CSARRTLGVTDTQYF
j_gene: TRBJ2-1; v_gene: TRBV4-1; CDR3aa: CASRDLLAGGGNEQFF
j_gene: TRBJ2-1; v_gene: TRBV10-3; CDR3aa: CAIQSGISEQFF
j_gene: TRBJ1-2; v_gene: TRBV6-6; CDR3aa: CASSGLQYGYTF
j_gene: TRBJ2-3; v_gene: TRBV3-1; CDR3aa: CASSHQGARQYF
j_gene: TRBJ2-3; v_gene: TRBV12-3/TRBV12-4; CDR3aa: CACSLTAHTDTQYF
j_gene: TRBJ2-7; v_gene: TRBV20-1; CDR3aa: CSARDSQRIYEQYF
j_gene: TRBJ2-7; v_gene: TRBV4-1; CDR3aa: CASSQGPQTSGVYNEQYF
j_gene: TRBJ2-3; v_gene: TRBV20-1; CDR3aa: CSASRVGTDTQYF
j_gene: TRBJ1-2; v_gene: TRBV4-2; CDR3aa: CASSQSGDNYGYTF
j_gene: NA; v_gene: TRBV20-1; CDR3aa: CSASLPGGAETQYF
j_gene: TRBJ2-3; v_gene: TRBV6-5; CDR3aa: CASSTGGSTDTQYF
j_gene: TRBJ2-3; v_gene: TRBV4-1; CDR3aa: CASSQDRGASTDTQYF
j_gene: TRBJ1-5; v_gene: TRBV12-3/TRBV12-4; CDR3aa: CASSHGRGDQPQHF
j_gene: TRBJ2-1; v_gene: TRBV5-5; CDR3aa: CASSLRYRKLCNEQFF
j_gene: TRBJ2-5; v_gene: TRBV7-7; CDR3aa: CASSLELFETQYF
j_gene: TRBJ1-2; v_gene: TRBV14; CDR3aa: CASSQGTGGFYGYTF
j_gene: NA; v_gene: TRBV25-1; CDR3aa: CASSGYGTSGSPYNEQYF
j_gene: TRBJ1-1; v_gene: TRBV9; CDR3aa: CASSVLRGGWRTEAFF